These 15 T cell receptor beta chains came from one sample sequenced in a study of response to subunit inactivated influenza vaccine. Via MiXCR, TCRdb re-called the RT-PCR reads, giving one row per CDR3 protein. The data contain 500,000 to 700,000 distinct CDR3 sequences, approximately 24% of them singletons. The data were also submitted as part of a second study, on T cells expressing NK-cell markers. That source notes: Beta-chain TCR cDNA was generated via 5'RACE template switching with UMIs.

Sample: CD4+ T cells sorted from PBMCs, taken roughly 12 days after vaccination. The source of these receptors is a man aged 50-60 years who received an inactivated influenza vaccine.

J is TRBJ2-1 and V is TRBV11-2; 7 positions agree with TRBD2. The V gene end was trimmed by 1 base and the J gene end by 4 bases; junction bases not matched to a gene: 4. The CDR3 loop spans 15 amino acids. Germline CDR1 is SGHAT and CDR2 is FQNNGV. DNA of the CDR3: TGTGCCAGCAGCTTAGCCCTAGCGGCTTACAATGAGCAGTTCTTC. Translated, it gives CASSLALAAYNEQFF.

In this sample, this clonotype turned up a few times. The chain employs TRBV30 and TRBJ2-7; TRBD1 or TRBD2 may be the D gene (6 bases each). V was clipped by 3 bases and J by 0 bases, with 15 bases between them. This CDR3 region has 15 residues. Looked up from germline, CDR1 is GTSNPN and CDR2 is SVGIG (reference sequence). CDR3 sequence: CAWRGGPASSYEQYF. CDR3 sequence (DNA): TGTGCCTGGAGAGGGGGGCCGGCCAGCTCCTACGAGCAGTACTTC.

This clonotype was detected many times. This sequence joins TRBV12-3 or TRBV12-4 and TRBJ1-2; D is undetermined. V shed 6 bases and J shed 2 bases, with 10 bases lying between them. CDR3 size: 13 residues. The DNA for the CDR3 is TGTGCCAGCAGATACAGCCTAAACTATGGCTACACCTTC. Translated, it gives CASRYSLNYGYTF.

This clonotype was observed a few times. The chain has TRBV3-1 and TRBJ2-1; 9 nucleotides align to TRBD2. CDR1 and CDR2 from the germline V gene are LGHDT and YNNKEL (reference sequence). This CDR3 is 15 amino acids long. V lost 4 bases to trimming and J lost 4 bases; unmatched junction nucleotides: 5. The DNA of the CDR3 is TGTGCCAGCAGCCGCGGGGGGGTCCCTTACAATGAGCAGTTCTTC. Encoded protein: CASSRGGVPYNEQFF.

The J gene is TRBJ1-5, the V gene TRBV10-3; 8 bases are shared with TRBD1. The CDR3 is made up of 15 amino acids. V gave up 4 bases and J gave up 6 bases; unmatched junction bases: 8. The germline gives CDR1 ENHRY, CDR2 SYGVKD. CDR3 region: CAISGGMTGAQPQHF. The CDR3, as DNA: TGTGCCATCAGTGGGGGGATGACAGGGGCTCAGCCCCAGCATTTT.

A few counts support this clonotype. The CDR3 nucleotides are TGCGCCAGCAGCCACAAATCTAGCGGGGGGACCGCAGATACGCAGTATTTT. This encodes CASSHKSSGGTADTQYF. J is TRBJ2-3 and V is TRBV4-1; TRBD2 aligns across 11 bases. Trimming took 3 bases from V and 4 from J; bases not matched to a gene: 9. The length of the CDR3 is 17 residues. The V gene's germline CDR1 is MGHRA and CDR2 YSYEKL.

This sequence joins TRBV14 and TRBJ2-1, with 11 bases aligning to TRBD2. The CDR3 runs to 15 residues. Germline CDR1 SGHDN, CDR2 FVKESK. V shed 4 bases and J 10 bases; nucleotides not matched to a gene: 9. CDR3 protein: CASSRASGGFEEQFF. In DNA, the CDR3 is TGTGCCAGCAGCCGGGCTAGCGGGGGGTTTGAAGAGCAGTTCTTC.

The J gene is TRBJ2-2, the V gene TRBV5-4; D is unresolved. Germline assignment: CDR1 SGHNT and CDR2 YYREEE (reference sequence). V lost 4 bases and J 6 bases, leaving 7 bases between the germline ends. The CDR3 is made up of 12 amino acids. DNA of the CDR3: TGTGCCAGCAGCCGCGACTCCGGGGAGCTGTTTTTT. This gives the protein CASSRDSGELFF.

The V and J genes are TRBV28 and TRBJ2-1; 8 nucleotides agree with TRBD2. The CDR3 has 19 residues. The J segment lost 1 base and the V segment lost 1 base, leaving 12 bases of the junction unmatched. Germline V gene sequence: CDR1 MDHEN, CDR2 SYDVKM. CDR3 protein: CASSLFGLALRSSYNEQFF. CDR3 bases: TGTGCCAGCAGTTTATTTGGACTAGCCCTCCGGAGTTCCTACAATGAGCAGTTCTTC. Together with reference TRBV28 and TRBJ2-1, the CDR3 gives the full variable domain: DVKVTQSSRYLVKRTGEKVFLECVQDMDHENMFWYRQDPGLGLRLIYFSYDVKMKEKGDIPEGYSVSREKKERFSLILESASTNQTSMYLCASSLFGLALRSSYNEQFFGPGTRLTVL.

The V gene is TRBV7-9, the J gene TRBJ2-1; D is unresolved. The CDR3 contains 15 residues. Germline CDR1 reads SEHNR; CDR2 reads FQNEAQ (reference sequence). The V gene lost 3 bases and the J gene lost 12 bases, with 21 bases spanning the gap. CDR3 nucleotides: TGTGCCAGCAGCTTGGCTACCGGGCCCCGCAGTGGGCAGTTCTTC. It encodes CASSLATGPRSGQFF.

This clonotype was counted only a few times. J is TRBJ1-6 and V is TRBV4-2; no clear D gene. Trimming removed 1 base at V and 13 bases at J, with 17 bases between. Germline CDR1 is LGHNA and CDR2 is YNFKEQ. This CDR3 spans 15 amino acids. This CDR3 reads CASSQAFGIRLPLHF. CDR3 bases: TGTGCCAGCAGCCAAGCATTCGGTATCCGACTTCCCCTCCACTTT.

The sample holds many counts of this clonotype. The chain employs TRBV29-1 and TRBJ2-7; tentative D call: TRBD2 (6 bases). With 1 base removed from V and 3 bases from J, the gap between germline ends came to 16 bases. CDR1 and CDR2 (germline): SQVTM, ANQGSEA. This CDR3 is 15 amino acids long. This chain's CDR3 is CSVEGSRDSNYEQYF. CDR3 coding DNA: TGCAGCGTTGAAGGCAGCCGGGACTCTAACTACGAGCAGTACTTC.

The V gene is TRBV6-5, the J gene TRBJ1-3, with no clear D. Per germline, CDR1 MNHEY and CDR2 SVGAGI. The CDR3 consists of 15 residues. V lost 0 bases to trimming and J lost 2 bases, with 8 bases between them. CDR3 region: CASSYSKRPGNTIYF. CDR3 coding DNA: TGTGCCAGCAGTTACTCGAAGCGCCCTGGAAACACCATATATTTT.

This clonotype was seen more than once but under ten times. This chain links TRBV11-2 with TRBJ2-6, with 7 bases identical to TRBD1. The germline CDR1 and CDR2 sequences are SGHAT and FQNNGV. The CDR3 length is 15 residues. The V gene end was trimmed by 5 bases and the J gene end by 7 bases; junction bases not matched to a gene: 8. CDR3 amino acids: CASSEGTDGANVLTF. The CDR3, as DNA: TGTGCCAGCAGCGAGGGGACAGATGGAGCCAACGTCCTGACTTTC.

The chain employs TRBV28 and TRBJ1-1; D is perhaps TRBD1 (6 bases). V dropped 7 bases and J dropped 2 bases, with 14 bases sitting between them. Germline values: CDR1 MDHEN, CDR2 SYDVKM. There are 14 residues in the CDR3. The CDR3 region is CASTLGTLNTEAFF. Here the CDR3 DNA reads TGTGCCAGCACCCTCGGGACACTTAACACTGAAGCTTTCTTT.